The entry below gives a single T cell receptor beta chain sequence along with its context. The antigen is unknown. Expressed TCRB transcripts were sequenced, since all the RNA that had been isolated was reverse transcribed. Repertoires were generated with immunoSEQ multiplex PCR, while TCRdb's copy carries only in-frame clones and drops some. This table has nearly 350,000 clones, around 8% appearing once. The sample originates from a study of beta chain features in type 1 diabetes. Study observations and caveats: TCRB repertoires of naive, central memory and Treg cells appeared more similar among patients than among healthy donors.

By way of CD45RO/CCR7/CD25/CD127/CD95/CD27, the CD4+ regulatory, stem cell-like memory, central memory and naive cells were sorted. Sort purity for all populations was recorded as exceeding 98%. This CDR3 spans 13 amino acids. With V trimmed by 3 bases and J by 5 bases, 3 bases remained unmatched. CDR1 and CDR2 (germline): SGHTA, FQGNSA. The clonotype was recovered from a woman aged 18-29 years in good health. Sample: central memory CD4+ T cells from blood. This chain connects TRBV7-2 to TRBJ2-5, with 7 bases fitting TRBD2. This CDR3 is CASSLGGSETQYF. Written as DNA, the CDR3 is TGTGCCAGCAGCTTGGGCGGGAGTGAGACCCAGTACTTC.